A single sample is the source of the 8 T cell receptor beta chains below, sequenced in a study of OX40 agonist ivuxolimab in advanced cancers. Data came from immunoSEQ multiplex PCR; TCRdb stores just in-frame clones and leaves some out. The sample lists about 80,000 clones; around 93% were seen once. Sequencing was performed on CD4+ or CD8+ T cells sorted from blood, taken in a trial of the OX40 agonist ivuxolimab. Source of these receptors: an adult with an advanced solid tumor such as melanoma, head and neck, liver or kidney cancer.

The rearrangement links TRBV2 to TRBJ2-5; perhaps TRBD2 as D (6 bases). Trimming took off 8 bases at V and 7 bases at J, with 11 bases between the two ends. This CDR3 region has 11 residues. Germline V gene lookup returns CDR1 SNHLY and CDR2 FYNNEI. CDR3 protein: CASGGVGTQYF. In DNA form, the CDR3 reads TGTGCCAGCGGAGGGGTTGGGACCCAGTACTTC.

The chain couples TRBV29-1 to TRBJ2-7, with TRBD1 identical over 8 bases. The CDR3 is made up of 17 amino acids. The V segment lost 0 bases and the J segment 2 bases; nucleotides outside the gene matches: 12. Germline V gene sequence: CDR1 SQVTM, CDR2 ANQGSEA. The CDR3 loop is CSVEERSSDRAPYEQYF. In nucleotides, the CDR3 is TGCAGCGTTGAAGAGCGTAGTTCGGACAGGGCCCCCTACGAGCAGTACTTC.

This clone has more than one count but fewer than ten. The chain carries TRBV7-9 and TRBJ1-1; 9 bases map to TRBD1. The V segment lost 1 base and the J segment 6 bases; nucleotides outside the gene matches: 6. The CDR3 runs to 15 residues. From germline, CDR1 is SEHNR and CDR2 FQNEAQ (reference sequence). CDR3 in DNA: TGTGCCAGCAGCTTAGATAGGGACAGGGTCGCTGAAGCTTTCTTT. This gives the protein CASSLDRDRVAEAFF.

CDR3 bases: TGCGCCAGCAGCCCCAGACAGGAAAGCTCCTACGAGCAGTACTTC. This translates into CASSPRQESSYEQYF. The chain recombines TRBV4-1 with TRBJ2-7; a weak D match, TRBD1 (6 bases). V lost 4 bases to trimming and J lost 0 bases, with 13 bases between them. Germline V CDR1 and CDR2: MGHRA, YSYEKL. This CDR3 comprises 15 residues.

The chain recombines TRBV5-6 with TRBJ1-5; D is possibly TRBD1 (5 bases). CDR1 is SGHDT, CDR2 YYEEEE, per germline. V was shortened by 4 bases and J by 2 bases, with 7 bases between the two germline ends. This CDR3 is 13 amino acids long. The chain's CDR3 is CASSIGGNQPQHF. In DNA form, the CDR3 reads TGTGCCAGCAGCATAGGGGGCAATCAGCCCCAGCATTTT.

This chain joins TRBV6-5 and TRBJ2-3, with D perhaps matching TRBD1 (5 bases). The CDR3 consists of 15 residues. Trimming cost V 0 bases and J 6 bases, with 13 bases left between them. Germline-derived CDR1 and CDR2 are MNHEY and SVGAGI. CDR3 sequence: CASSYSTGEGDTQYF. The CDR3 region has the DNA TGTGCCAGCAGTTACTCCACAGGAGAAGGGGATACGCAGTATTTT.

This rearrangement joins TRBV5-4 to TRBJ2-7; 11 nucleotides agree with TRBD2. CDR1 is SGHNT and CDR2 is YYREEE in the germline V gene (reference sequence). V was pared by 0 bases and J by 2 bases, with 10 bases of the junction left unmatched. The CDR3 is 18 residues long. The CDR3 bases are TGTGCCAGCAGCTTGGTCGGACGGGGTAGCGGGGGGGCCTACGAGCAGTACTTC. This gives the protein CASSLVGRGSGGAYEQYF.

V is TRBV27 and J is TRBJ2-2; 12 bases match TRBD2. Germline-derived CDR1 and CDR2 are MNHEY and SMNVEV (reference sequence). V lost 6 bases to trimming and J lost 5 bases; unmatched junction nucleotides: 4. The CDR3 loop spans 15 amino acids. CDR3 sequence (DNA): TGTGCCAGCAGACCAACTAGCGGGGGGACCGGGGAGCTGTTTTTT. Translating it yields CASRPTSGGTGELFF.